This TCR beta chain came from a study of shared clonotypes between healthy human individuals. Repertoires were generated with immunoSEQ multiplex PCR, while TCRdb's copy carries only in-frame clones and drops some. The sample contains 450,000 to 500,000 clones, roughly 80% of which appear only once. A single count supports this clone. V was cut by 4 bases and J by 2 bases, with 11 bases left in between. The CDR3 totals 13 residues. Germline CDR1 and CDR2: SQVTM and ANQGSEA. The clonotype comes from a woman aged 40 to 50 in good health. Some clones in this sample may be carry-over from other donors' samples. The sample was PBMCs. This chain links TRBV29-1 with TRBJ1-1; D is ambiguous. The chain's CDR3 is CSVAGQSNTEAFF. CDR3 in DNA: TGCAGCGTTGCGGGCCAGAGTAACACTGAAGCTTTCTTT. The full variable domain, its missing parts supplied by reference TRBV29-1 and TRBJ1-1, is SAVISQKPSRDICQRGTSLTIQCQVDSQVTMMFWYRQQPGQSLTLIATANQGSEATYESGFVIDKFPISRPNLTFSTLTVSNMSPEDSSIYLCSVAGQSNTEAFFGQGTRLTVV.